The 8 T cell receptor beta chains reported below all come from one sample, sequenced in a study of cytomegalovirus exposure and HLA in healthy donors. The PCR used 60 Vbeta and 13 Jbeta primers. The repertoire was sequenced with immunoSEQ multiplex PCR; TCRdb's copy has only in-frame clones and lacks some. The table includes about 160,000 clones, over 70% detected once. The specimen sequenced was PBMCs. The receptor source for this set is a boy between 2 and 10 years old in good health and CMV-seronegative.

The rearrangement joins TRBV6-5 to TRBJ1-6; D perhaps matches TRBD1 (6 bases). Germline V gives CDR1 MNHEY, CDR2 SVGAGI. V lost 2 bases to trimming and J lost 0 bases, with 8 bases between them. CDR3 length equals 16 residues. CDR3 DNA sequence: TGTGCCAGCAGTTACAGGGGGAGCTCCTATAATTCACCCCTCCACTTT. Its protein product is CASSYRGSSYNSPLHF.

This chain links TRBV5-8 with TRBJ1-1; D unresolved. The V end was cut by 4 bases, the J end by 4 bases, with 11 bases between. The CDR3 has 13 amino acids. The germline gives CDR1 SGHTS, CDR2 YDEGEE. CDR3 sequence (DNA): TGTGCCAGCAGCCCCCGTTTGTCCACTGAAGCTTTCTTT. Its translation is CASSPRLSTEAFF.

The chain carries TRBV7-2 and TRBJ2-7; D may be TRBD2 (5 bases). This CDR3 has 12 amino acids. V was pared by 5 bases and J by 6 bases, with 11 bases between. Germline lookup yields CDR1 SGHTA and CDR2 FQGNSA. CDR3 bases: TGTGCCAGCAGCCGCCCTGCGGGCGAGCAGTACTTC. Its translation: CASSRPAGEQYF. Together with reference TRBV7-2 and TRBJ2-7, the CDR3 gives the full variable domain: GAGVSQSPSNKVTEKGKDVELRCDPISGHTALYWYRQSLGQGLEFLIYFQGNSAPDKSGLPSDRFSAERTGGSVSTLTIQRTQQEDSAVYLCASSRPAGEQYFGPGTRLTVT.

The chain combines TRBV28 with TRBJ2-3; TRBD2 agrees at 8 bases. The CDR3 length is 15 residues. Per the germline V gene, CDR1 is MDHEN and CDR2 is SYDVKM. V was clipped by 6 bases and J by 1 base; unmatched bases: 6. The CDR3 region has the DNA TGTGCCAGCAGACTACTAGCGGAACGCACAGATACGCAGTATTTT. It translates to CASRLLAERTDTQYF.

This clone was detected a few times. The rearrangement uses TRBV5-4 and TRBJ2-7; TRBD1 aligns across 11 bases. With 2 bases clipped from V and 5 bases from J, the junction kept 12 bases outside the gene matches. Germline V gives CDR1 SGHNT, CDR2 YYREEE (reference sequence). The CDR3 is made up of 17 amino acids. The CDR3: CASSFLSGQGAYDEQYF. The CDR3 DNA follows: TGTGCCAGCAGCTTTCTCAGTGGACAGGGGGCTTATGACGAGCAGTACTTC.

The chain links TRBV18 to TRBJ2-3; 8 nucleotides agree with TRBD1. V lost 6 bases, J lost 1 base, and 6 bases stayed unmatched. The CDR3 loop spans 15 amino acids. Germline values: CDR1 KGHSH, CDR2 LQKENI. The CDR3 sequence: CASSLLGQGTDTQYF. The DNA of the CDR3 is TGTGCCAGCTCCCTGCTGGGACAGGGCACAGATACGCAGTATTTT.

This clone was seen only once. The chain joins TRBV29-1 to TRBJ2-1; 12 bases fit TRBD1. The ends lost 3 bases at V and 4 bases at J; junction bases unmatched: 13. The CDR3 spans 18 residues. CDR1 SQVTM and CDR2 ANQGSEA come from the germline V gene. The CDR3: CSVEGDRGQRRAYNEQFF. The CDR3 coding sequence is TGCAGCGTTGAGGGGGACAGGGGGCAACGCCGGGCATACAATGAGCAGTTCTTC.

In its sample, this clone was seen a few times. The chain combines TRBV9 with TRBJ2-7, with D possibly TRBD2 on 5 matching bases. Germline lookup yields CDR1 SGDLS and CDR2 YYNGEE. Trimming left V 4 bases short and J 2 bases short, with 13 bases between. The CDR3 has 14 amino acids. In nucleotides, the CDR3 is TGTGCCAGCAGCCCGATGGACGGGACCTACGAGCAGTACTTC. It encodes CASSPMDGTYEQYF.